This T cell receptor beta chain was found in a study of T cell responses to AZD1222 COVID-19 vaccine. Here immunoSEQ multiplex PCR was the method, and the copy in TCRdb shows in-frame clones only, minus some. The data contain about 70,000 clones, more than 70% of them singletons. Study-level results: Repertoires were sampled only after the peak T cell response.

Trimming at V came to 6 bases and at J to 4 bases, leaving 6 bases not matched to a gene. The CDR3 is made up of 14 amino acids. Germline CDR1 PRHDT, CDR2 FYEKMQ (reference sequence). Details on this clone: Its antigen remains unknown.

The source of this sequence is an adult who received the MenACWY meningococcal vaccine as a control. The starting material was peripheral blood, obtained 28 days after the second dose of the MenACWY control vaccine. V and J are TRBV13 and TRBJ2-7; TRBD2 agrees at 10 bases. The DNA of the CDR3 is TGTGCCAGCAGGATCGCTAGCGGGGGTTACGAGCAGTACTTC. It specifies CASRIASGGYEQYF.